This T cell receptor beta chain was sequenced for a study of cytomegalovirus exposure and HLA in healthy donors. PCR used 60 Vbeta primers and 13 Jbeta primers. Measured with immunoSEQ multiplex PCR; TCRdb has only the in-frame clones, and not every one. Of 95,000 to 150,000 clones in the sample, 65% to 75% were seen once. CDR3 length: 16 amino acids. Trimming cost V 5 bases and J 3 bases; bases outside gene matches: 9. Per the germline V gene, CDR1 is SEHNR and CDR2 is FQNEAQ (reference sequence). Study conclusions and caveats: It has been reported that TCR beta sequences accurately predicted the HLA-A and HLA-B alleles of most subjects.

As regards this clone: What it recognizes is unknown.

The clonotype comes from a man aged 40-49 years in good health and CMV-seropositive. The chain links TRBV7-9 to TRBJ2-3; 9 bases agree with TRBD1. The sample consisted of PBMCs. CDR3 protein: CASSPPTGTGTDTQYF. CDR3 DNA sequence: TGTGCCAGCAGCCCGCCTACCGGGACAGGGACAGATACGCAGTATTTT.